This T cell receptor beta chain was obtained from a study of OX40 agonist ivuxolimab in advanced cancers. Across the whole study: An agonistic human IgG2 monoclonal antibody against OX40 (CD134) was given. Antecedent anti-PD-1, anti-PD-L1 or anti-CTLA-4 therapy was permissible, with approximately 44% having received some.

This clone was seen a single time. Its matching antigen is unknown. Study-level results: It was not determined which antigens were specifically recognized by the peripheral T cells that had undergone clonal expansion.

The table came from immunoSEQ multiplex PCR; TCRdb's copy has only in-frame clones and leaves some out. The data show 84,000 or so clones, approximately 93% seen once. Per germline, CDR1 SGHRS and CDR2 YFSETQ. The CDR3 is made up of 14 amino acids. Germline trimming cut 3 bases from V and 7 bases from J; bases unmatched to any gene: 5. The receptor was isolated from an adult with an advanced solid tumor such as melanoma, head and neck, liver or kidney cancer. The sequencing here drew on CD4+ or CD8+ T cells sorted from blood, taken in a trial of the OX40 agonist ivuxolimab. The V and J genes are TRBV5-1 and TRBJ2-2; 8 bases are shared with TRBD1. The CDR3 is CASSYTGGLGELFF. DNA for the CDR3: TGCGCCAGCAGCTATACAGGGGGGCTCGGGGAGCTGTTTTTT. The variable domain in full, with the rest retrieved from reference TRBV5-1 and TRBJ2-2, is KAGVTQTPRYLIKTRGQQVTLSCSPISGHRSVSWYQQTPGQGLQFLFEYFSETQRNKGNFPGRFSGRQFSNSRSEMNVSTLELGDSALYLCASSYTGGLGELFFGEGSRLTVL.